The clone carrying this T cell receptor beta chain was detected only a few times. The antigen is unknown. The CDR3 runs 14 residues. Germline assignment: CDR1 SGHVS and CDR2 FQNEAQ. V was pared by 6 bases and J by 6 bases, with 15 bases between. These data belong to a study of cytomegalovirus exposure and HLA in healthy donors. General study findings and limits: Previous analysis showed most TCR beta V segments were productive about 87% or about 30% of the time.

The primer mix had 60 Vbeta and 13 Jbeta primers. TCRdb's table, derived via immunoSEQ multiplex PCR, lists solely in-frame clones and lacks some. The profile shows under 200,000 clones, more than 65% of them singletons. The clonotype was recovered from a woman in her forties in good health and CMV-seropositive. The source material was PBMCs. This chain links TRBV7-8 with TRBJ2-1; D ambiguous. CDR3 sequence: CASRALSGTNEQFF. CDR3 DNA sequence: TGTGCCAGCAGAGCCCTATCGGGTACCAATGAGCAGTTCTTC.